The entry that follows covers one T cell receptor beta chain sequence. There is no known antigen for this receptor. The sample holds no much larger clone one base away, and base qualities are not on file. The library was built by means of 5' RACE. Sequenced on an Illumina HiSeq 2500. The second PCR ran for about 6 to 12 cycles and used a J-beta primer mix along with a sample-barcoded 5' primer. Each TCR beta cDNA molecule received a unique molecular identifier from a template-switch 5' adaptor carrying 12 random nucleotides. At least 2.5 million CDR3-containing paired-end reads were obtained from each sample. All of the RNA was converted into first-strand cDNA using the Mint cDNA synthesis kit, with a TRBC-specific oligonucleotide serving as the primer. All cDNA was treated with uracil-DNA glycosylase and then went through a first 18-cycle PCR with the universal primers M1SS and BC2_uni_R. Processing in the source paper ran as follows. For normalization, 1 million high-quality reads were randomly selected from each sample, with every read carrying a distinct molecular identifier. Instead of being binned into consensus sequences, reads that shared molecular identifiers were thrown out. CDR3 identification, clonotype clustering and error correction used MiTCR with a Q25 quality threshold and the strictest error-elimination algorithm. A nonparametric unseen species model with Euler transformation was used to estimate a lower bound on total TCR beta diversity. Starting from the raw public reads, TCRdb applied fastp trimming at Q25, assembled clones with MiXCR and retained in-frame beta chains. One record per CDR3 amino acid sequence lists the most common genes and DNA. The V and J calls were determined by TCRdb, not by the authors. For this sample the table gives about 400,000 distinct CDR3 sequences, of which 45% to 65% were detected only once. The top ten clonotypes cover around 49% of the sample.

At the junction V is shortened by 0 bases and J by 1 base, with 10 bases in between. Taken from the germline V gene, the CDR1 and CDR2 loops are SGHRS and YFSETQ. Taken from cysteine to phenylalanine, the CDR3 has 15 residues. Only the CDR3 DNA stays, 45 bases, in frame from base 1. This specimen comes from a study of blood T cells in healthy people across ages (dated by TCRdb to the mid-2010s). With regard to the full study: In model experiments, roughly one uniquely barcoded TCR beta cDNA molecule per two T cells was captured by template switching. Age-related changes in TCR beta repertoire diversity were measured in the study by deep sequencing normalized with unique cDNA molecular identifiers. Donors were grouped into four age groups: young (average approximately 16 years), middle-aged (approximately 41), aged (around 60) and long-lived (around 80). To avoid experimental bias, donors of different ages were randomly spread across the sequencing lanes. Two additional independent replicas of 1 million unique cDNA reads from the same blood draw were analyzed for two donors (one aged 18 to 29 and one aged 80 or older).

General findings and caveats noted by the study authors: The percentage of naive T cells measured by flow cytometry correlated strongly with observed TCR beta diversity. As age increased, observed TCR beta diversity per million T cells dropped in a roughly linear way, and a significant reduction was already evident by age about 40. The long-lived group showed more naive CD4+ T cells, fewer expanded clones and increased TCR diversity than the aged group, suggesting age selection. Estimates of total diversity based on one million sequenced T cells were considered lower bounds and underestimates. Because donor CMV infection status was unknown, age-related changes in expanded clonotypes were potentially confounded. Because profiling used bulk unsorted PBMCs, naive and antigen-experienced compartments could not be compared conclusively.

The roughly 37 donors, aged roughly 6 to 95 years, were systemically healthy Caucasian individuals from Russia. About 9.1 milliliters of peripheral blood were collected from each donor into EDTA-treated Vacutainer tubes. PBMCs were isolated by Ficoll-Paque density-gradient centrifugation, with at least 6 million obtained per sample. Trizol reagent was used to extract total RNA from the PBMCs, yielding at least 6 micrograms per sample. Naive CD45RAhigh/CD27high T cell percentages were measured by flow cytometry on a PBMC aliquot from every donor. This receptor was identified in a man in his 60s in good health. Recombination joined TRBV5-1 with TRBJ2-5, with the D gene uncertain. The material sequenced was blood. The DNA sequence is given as TGCGCCAGCAGCTTGGTTAGCTCGTTCCAAGAGACCCAGTACTTC. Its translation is CASSLVSSFQETQYF.